The T cell receptor (beta chain) under discussion was sequenced for a study of blood T cells in healthy people across ages. The CDR3 is 12 residues long. Per germline, CDR1 MDHEN and CDR2 SYDVKM. The V end was cut by 5 bases, the J end by 9 bases, with 14 bases between. This clonotype has a handful of counts. For the second PCR, which ran for about 6 to 12 cycles, a sample-barcoded 5' primer and a J-beta primer mix were used. Each cDNA molecule was tagged by a template-switch adaptor that had 12 random nucleotides. MiXCR was run by TCRdb on the 5' RACE reads, yielding one entry per CDR3 protein. The sample lists approximately 800,000 distinct CDR3 sequences; roughly 60% were seen once. PBMCs numbering at least 7 million were isolated per sample.

The material sequenced was blood. The chain joins TRBV28 to TRBJ2-7, with D possibly being TRBD1 (6 bases). The sequence was obtained from a man aged 25-40 years in good health. CDR3 in DNA: TGTGCCAGCAGTGTAACAGGGATCGGGCAGTACTTC. It is translated as CASSVTGIGQYF.